This TCR beta chain was documented in a study of shared clonotypes between healthy human individuals (dated by TCRdb to 2019 to 2021). Regarding the study in general: A couple of women and a few men aged 18 to 49 years were included in the cohort. To estimate repertoire size and how much clonotypes are shared between individuals, the study performed deep sequencing of blood TCR repertoires from a few healthy adults. For each donor, CD4 naive and CD4 memory were each given three plates, CD8 naive was given two plates, and CD8 memory was given one plate. Per donor, leukapheresis produced somewhere between about 0.94 and 9 billion PBMCs. Libraries were prepared and TCR repertoires were sequenced by different laboratories using diverse techniques, in order to increase sequencing depth and limit assay-specific biases.

As to this clone: Its target antigen remains unknown. The input lacks base qualities; no much larger clone sits a single base away.

TCR CDR3 regions were amplified from genomic DNA by multiplex PCR using the deep immunoSEQ assay. For each cell subset, the extracted genomic DNA was distributed evenly across all wells of several immunoSEQ 96-well plates, and each plate served as one replicate. Each replicate PCR for sorted subsets received approximately 200 ng genomic DNA, equal to roughly 30,000 T cell genomes. The purified libraries were quantified using a Qubit 3.0 fluorometer, sized with a Bioanalyzer 2100, and then quantified again using the KAPA Library Quantification kit. A separate single-read 150-cycle Illumina NextSeq 550 flow cell was used to sequence each immunoSEQ 96-well plate. Concerning the study's data processing: Because only junctional sequences without quality scores were contained in the immunoSEQ output, filtering matching that applied to full-length reads could not be performed. Sequences were annotated with PyIR, a Python wrapper for IgBLAST v1.9, and V/J genes and CDR3 were assigned using IMGT germline references. Reads were removed for weak V/J assignments (E-value above 1e-6), missing CDR3, stop codons, out-of-frame junctions, or ambiguous translated residues. V3J clonotypes were defined as sequences sharing the same inferred V gene, J gene, and CDR3 amino acid sequence. The percentage overlap between two repertoires was calculated by dividing the number of shared unique clonotypes by the size of the smaller repertoire. Three approaches were used to assess repertoire richness: RTK rarefaction, the Chao1 estimator, and Recon v2.1 estimates of unobserved clonotypes. Generation probabilities for all TCRbeta clonotypes obtained by the gDNA method from a handful of donors were computed using OLGA. The immuneACCESS repertoire file appears here via TCRdb, limited to in-frame rearrangements. These files lack a portion of the clones; in checked studies, under half of the deficit traces to unresolved V genes, and the cause of the others is not known. V and J calls and clone size are copied from that table; D and trimming were computed from the DNA. This sample has more than 2 million clones in its table, and over 85% of those were observed once. Clones ranked in the top ten supply around 1.1% of the sample.

CD8 naive samples were obtained by positive selection for CCR7 among CD45RO-negative cells, yielding a CD45RA+CCR7+ population from which TemRA cells were excluded. The donors were healthy, HIV-negative adults who had no recently reported acute infections or vaccinations. Only Caucasian adults living in Nashville, Tennessee, USA were represented among the donors. Blood was obtained by leukapheresis, after which PBMCs were separated by Ficoll-Histopaque density gradient centrifugation and cryopreserved in liquid nitrogen vapor phase. Purity and quantity of every magnetically sorted T cell population were checked by analytical flow cytometry. Each sorted fraction had its genomic DNA isolated and then quantified by UV absorbance on a Nanodrop 2000c. Trimming accounts for 0 bases at V and 0 bases at J, while the number of junction bases matched to no gene is 4. The germline V gene sets CDR1 to ENHRY and CDR2 to SYGVKD. The CDR3 covers 17 residues, taking in both the cysteine and the phenylalanine. The retained sequence is limited to the CDR3, 51 bases, with the frame set at the first base.

General conclusions and limits of the study: Higher generation probabilities were observed for clonotypes shared by all four sorted-subset donors than for non-shared clonotypes. Naive subsets generally had larger estimated clonotype richness than memory subsets did. Even with the large sequencing depth, rarefaction of the sorted-subset datasets indicated that sequencing was incomplete. Pairwise subsampling led to the expectation that sequencing depth would affect the degree of clonotype sharing among donors. Sampling was limited to blood, and TCR repertoires in tissue likely differ from TCR repertoires in blood. The genetic and exposure-history diversity represented was limited by the small number of donors. Across four donors, about 5.2% of naive CD4, approximately 4% of naive CD8, 2% to 2.5% of memory CD4, and about 0.44% of memory CD8 clonotypes were shared.

The rearrangement joined TRBV10-3 to TRBJ2-1; 8 nucleotides in the junction match TRBD2. This TCR was sampled from a young man in good health. The sample was naive CD8+ T cells sorted from blood. Sample cell subset or site, as interpreted from the label and publication: CD45RA+CCR7+. The nucleotide sequence is TGTGCCATCAGTGAGTCCACTAGCGGAAGCTCCTACAATGAGCAGTTCTTC. Translated, this gives CAISESTSGSSYNEQFF.